This passage covers 21 T cell receptor beta chains from one sample sequenced in a study of cytomegalovirus exposure and HLA in healthy donors. Measured with immunoSEQ multiplex PCR; TCRdb has only the in-frame clones, and not every one. The sample has some 200,000 clones, 80% to 90% seen once. Material: PBMCs. All receptors come from a woman aged 25 to 39 in good health and CMV-seropositive.

This chain uses TRBV6-1 with TRBJ1-1; 8 bases map to TRBD1. Trimming removed 7 bases from V and 2 bases from J; junction bases left unmatched: 3. Germline-derived CDR1 and CDR2 are MNHNS and SASEGT. This CDR3 has 13 residues. The CDR3 DNA reads TGTGCCAGCACCAGGGGGCCTAACACTGAAGCTTTCTTT. Translation: CASTRGPNTEAFF.

The V call is TRBV7-9, the J call TRBJ2-2; D call uncertain. This CDR3 comprises 14 residues. From germline, CDR1 is SEHNR and CDR2 FQNEAQ (reference sequence). The V and J ends lost 4 bases and 5 bases respectively, with 11 bases between them. This CDR3 reads CASSSYSWTGELFF. In nucleotides, the CDR3 is TGTGCCAGCAGCTCCTATTCATGGACCGGGGAGCTGTTTTTT.

This clone was observed a few times. This chain links TRBV25-1 with TRBJ1-1, with 9 bases aligning to TRBD1. The CDR3 spans 16 residues. J lost 1 base, V lost 5 bases, and 8 bases had no gene match. CDR1 is MGHDK and CDR2 is SYGVNS in the germline V gene. The CDR3 coding sequence is TGTGCCAGCAGTCCTCTACAGGGGGCAAGGAACACTGAAGCTTTCTTT. Its protein is CASSPLQGARNTEAFF.

The gene calls are TRBV30 and TRBJ1-2, with 7 bases that match TRBD1. The CDR3 spans 14 residues. Germline V lookup: CDR1 GTSNPN, CDR2 SVGIG (reference sequence). V was clipped by 5 bases and J by 4 bases; unmatched bases: 10. CDR3: CAWYHTTGRYGYTF. In DNA, the CDR3 is TGTGCCTGGTATCATACGACAGGGCGCTATGGCTACACCTTC.

This clone showed up just once. The rearrangement joins TRBV27 to TRBJ2-7; 7 positions match TRBD1. J was trimmed by 4 bases and V by 5 bases; bases with no gene match: 11. Per germline, CDR1 MNHEY and CDR2 SMNVEV (reference sequence). The CDR3 is 15 residues long. CDR3 residues: CASSPYRGASYEQYF. CDR3 bases: TGTGCCAGCAGTCCTTACAGGGGCGCCTCTTACGAGCAGTACTTC.

This chain connects TRBV7-9 to TRBJ2-7, with 11 bases identical to TRBD2. V was clipped by 5 bases and J by 7 bases; unmatched bases: 13. Germline CDR1 SEHNR, CDR2 FQNEAQ (reference sequence). This CDR3 region has 16 residues. As DNA, the CDR3 is TGTGCCAGCAGCCCCTTGGGTAGCGGGAGGGCCGATGAGCAGTACTTC. Protein sequence: CASSPLGSGRADEQYF.

This clone has a handful of counts. The chain is built from TRBV7-9 and TRBJ1-2; 11 bases line up with TRBD1. The V segment lost 5 bases and the J segment 7 bases; nucleotides outside the gene matches: 6. The CDR3 runs to 14 residues. Germline V gene sequence: CDR1 SEHNR, CDR2 FQNEAQ (reference sequence). The DNA for the CDR3 is TGTGCCAGCAGCCCCCGGACAGGGGGCGTTGGCTACACCTTC. This codes for CASSPRTGGVGYTF.

About this clone itself: A much larger clone lies a single base off, so this may be a read error. The sample has other DNA sequences that encode this CDR3 too. The chain employs TRBV30 and TRBJ1-1; D is ambiguous. The V end was cut by 1 base, the J end by 1 base, with 4 bases between. The CDR3 sequence is 12 residues long. Germline V gene lookup returns CDR1 GTSNPN and CDR2 SVGIG (reference sequence). This chain's CDR3 is CAWSGGNTEAFF. The CDR3 nucleotides read TGTGCCTGGAGTGGCGGGAACACTGAAGCTTTCTTT.

CDR3 sequence reads: CASRSGGGYTF. CDR3 nucleotides: TGTGCCAGCAGATCCGGGGGGGGCTACACCTTC. The rearrangement uses TRBV28 and TRBJ1-2; TRBD1 is a possible D gene (5 bases). CDR1 and CDR2 from the germline V gene are MDHEN and SYDVKM. The CDR3 is 11 amino acids. Trimming removed 6 bases at V and 8 bases at J, with 10 bases between.

This chain links TRBV6-1 with TRBJ2-1; 10 nucleotides line up with TRBD2. The CDR3 totals 15 residues. Losses at the gene ends were 8 bases for V and 9 bases for J; bases not matched to a gene: 13. CDR1 and CDR2 (germline): MNHNS, SASEGT. For the CDR3, the DNA is TGTGCCAGCGAGTGGACTAGCGGTACGGGGGGTGAGCAGTTCTTC. Its translation is CASEWTSGTGGEQFF.

This sequence joins TRBV27 and TRBJ2-5; TRBD1 matches at 7 bases. V was clipped by 6 bases and J by 4 bases; unmatched bases: 5. Germline V CDR1 and CDR2: MNHEY, SMNVEV (reference sequence). The CDR3 has 13 amino acids. The CDR3: CASRGTGVETQYF. The CDR3 coding sequence is TGTGCCAGCAGGGGAACAGGGGTAGAGACCCAGTACTTC.

The chain has TRBV2 and TRBJ2-1; 10 bases are a match to TRBD1. The CDR3 extends over 13 amino acids. Germline CDR1 reads SNHLY; CDR2 reads FYNNEI. The V gene end was trimmed by 6 bases and the J gene end by 7 bases; junction bases not matched to a gene: 3. The CDR3 DNA reads as TGTGCCAGCAGGCGGGACAGGGGAAATGAGCAGTTCTTC. Translated, it gives CASRRDRGNEQFF. Supplemented by reference TRBV2 and TRBJ2-1, the full variable domain reads EPEVTQTPSHQVTQMGQEVILRCVPISNHLYFYWYRQILGQKVEFLVSFYNNEISEKSEIFDDQFSVERPDGSNFTLKIRSTKLEDSAMYFCASRRDRGNEQFFGPGTRLTVL.

The chain combines TRBV7-2 with TRBJ2-7, with a weak D call TRBD2 (6 bases). The CDR3 length is 13 residues. Per the germline V gene, CDR1 is SGHTA and CDR2 is FQGNSA. V was cut by 3 bases and J by 6 bases, with 12 bases left in between. CDR3 loop: CASSFPGVGEQYF. In DNA form, the CDR3 reads TGTGCCAGCAGCTTCCCGGGGGTTGGCGAGCAGTACTTC.

The rearrangement uses TRBV6-5 and TRBJ2-2; the D gene is possibly TRBD1 (5 bases). This CDR3 is 15 amino acids long. Looked up from germline, CDR1 is MNHEY and CDR2 is SVGAGI. Deletions cut 3 bases from V and 2 bases from J, with 10 bases between. The chain's CDR3 is CASSYQDTNTGELFF. The CDR3 DNA reads TGTGCCAGCAGTTATCAGGACACCAACACCGGGGAGCTGTTTTTT.

The chain carries TRBV7-9 and TRBJ2-6; 7 nucleotides align to TRBD1. The CDR3 has 17 residues. Germline V gene data show CDR1 as SEHNR and CDR2 as FQNEAQ (reference sequence). V shed 5 bases, J shed 0 bases, and the junction held 7 bases outside the gene matches. DNA of the CDR3: TGTGCCAGCAGCGACCGGGACAGAGGCTCTGGGGCCAACGTCCTGACTTTC. Residues: CASSDRDRGSGANVLTF.

This chain links TRBV5-1 with TRBJ2-3, with 10 bases identical to TRBD2. With 5 bases clipped from V and 4 bases from J, the junction kept 10 bases outside the gene matches. Germline V lookup: CDR1 SGHRS, CDR2 YFSETQ. The CDR3 is made up of 16 amino acids. CDR3 sequence (DNA): TGCGCCAGCAGAGGTAGCCTAGCGGGAGTATCAGATACGCAGTATTTT. Its translation: CASRGSLAGVSDTQYF.

V usage is TRBV27 and J usage is TRBJ1-3; no firm D call. This CDR3 is built from 14 residues. V lost 5 bases, J lost 6 bases, and 14 bases lay in between. Per the germline V gene, CDR1 is MNHEY and CDR2 is SMNVEV (reference sequence). The CDR3 loop is CASSPRLSVNTIYF. Here the CDR3 DNA reads TGTGCCAGCAGTCCCAGACTCAGTGTAAACACCATATATTTT.

This clone turned up a few times. V is TRBV11-2 and J is TRBJ1-1, with 8 bases identical to TRBD1. Germline assignment: CDR1 SGHAT and CDR2 FQNNGV. The CDR3 consists of 15 residues. V lost 2 bases and J lost 5; bases outside the gene matches: 7. CDR3 in amino acids: CASSLRQGARTEAFF. The CDR3 nucleotides read TGTGCCAGCAGCTTACGGCAGGGGGCAAGAACTGAAGCTTTCTTT. The whole variable domain, filled in from reference TRBV11-2 and TRBJ1-1, reads EAGVAQSPRYKIIEKRQSVAFWCNPISGHATLYWYQQILGQGPKLLIQFQNNGVVDDSQLPKDRFSAERLKGVDSTLKIQPAKLEDSAVYLCASSLRQGARTEAFFGQGTRLTVV.

V is TRBV15 and J is TRBJ1-5; D is perhaps TRBD1 (5 bases). V was clipped by 1 base and J by 1 base, with 11 bases between them. The CDR3 sequence is 16 residues long. Germline assignment: CDR1 LNHNV and CDR2 YYDKDF (reference sequence). CDR3 in amino acids: CATSRGGEASNQPQHF. The CDR3 DNA is TGTGCCACCAGCAGAGGGGGGGAAGCCAGCAATCAGCCCCAGCATTTT.

Notes on this clone: At one end the junction does not follow the germline gene, possibly because of a read error. The genes are TRBV19 and TRBJ2-7; D ambiguous. Per germline, CDR1 LNHDA and CDR2 SQIVND (reference sequence). CDR3 size: 15 residues. The CDR3 DNA sequence: TGTGCCAGTAGTCTAGAGCATTTGAGCTCCTACGAGCAGTACTTC. Translating gives CASSLEHLSSYEQYF.

This chain connects TRBV6-6 to TRBJ1-1; 7 bases match TRBD1. The CDR3 length is 14 residues. Losses at the gene ends were 2 bases for V and 0 bases for J; bases not matched to a gene: 0. Germline CDR1 MNHNY, CDR2 SVGAGI (reference sequence). DNA of the CDR3: TGTGCCAGCAGTTACAGGGGGCTGAACACTGAAGCTTTCTTT. It yields the protein CASSYRGLNTEAFF.